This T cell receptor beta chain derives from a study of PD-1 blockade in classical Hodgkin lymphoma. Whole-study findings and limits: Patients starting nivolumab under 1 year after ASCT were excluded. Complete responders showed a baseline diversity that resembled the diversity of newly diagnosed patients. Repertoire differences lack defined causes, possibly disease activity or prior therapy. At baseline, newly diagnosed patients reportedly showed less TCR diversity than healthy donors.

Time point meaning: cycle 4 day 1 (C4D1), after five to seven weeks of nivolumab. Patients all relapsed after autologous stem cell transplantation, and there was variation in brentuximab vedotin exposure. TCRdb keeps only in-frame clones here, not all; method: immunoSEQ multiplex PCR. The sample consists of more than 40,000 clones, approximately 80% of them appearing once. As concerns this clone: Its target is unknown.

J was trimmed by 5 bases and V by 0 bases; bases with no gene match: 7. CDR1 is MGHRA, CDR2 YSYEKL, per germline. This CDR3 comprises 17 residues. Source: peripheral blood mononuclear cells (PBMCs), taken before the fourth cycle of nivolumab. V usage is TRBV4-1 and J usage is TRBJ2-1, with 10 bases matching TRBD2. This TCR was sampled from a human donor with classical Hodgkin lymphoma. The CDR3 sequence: CASSQDRASGGDNEQFF. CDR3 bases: TGCGCCAGCAGCCAAGATCGGGCTAGCGGGGGTGACAATGAGCAGTTCTTC.